What follows describes a single T cell receptor (beta chain). The antigen remains unidentified. Germline CDR1 MGHRA, CDR2 YSYEKL. The CDR3 totals 15 residues. The data were obtained in a study of monozygotic twins with inflammatory bowel disease. General observations from the study: None of the different T cell subtypes could be distinguished from one another.

Total RNA input per TCR library was 3,500 to 4,500 ng. TCRdb re-called the 5' RACE reads; one entry per CDR3 protein, DNA not given. This listing includes 110,000 or so distinct CDR3 sequences. No sorting of T cells preceded isolation of total RNA from whole blood. The receptor's source is a human donor with ulcerative colitis or Crohn's disease, or a healthy co-twin of an affected twin (not recorded which). The source material was blood. This chain links TRBV4-1 with TRBJ2-1. The CDR3 sequence is CASSQRRSSYNEQFF.